The rows below give T cell receptor beta chains drawn from one sample of a study of blood T cells in healthy people across ages. From the 5' RACE reads, TCRdb called clonotypes with MiXCR, one entry per CDR3 protein. Altogether 850,000 to 1,000,000 distinct CDR3 sequences are present, under 50% being singletons, with the ten largest covering roughly an eighth. Material: blood. The receptor set was obtained from a man younger than 40 in good health. The CDR3 runs from the conserved cysteine through the conserved F or W. A D gene is named only where the DNA matches it firmly. The size of a clone is reported for some rows only, either as once, few or many, or as a class for expanded clones.

abundance: NA
d_gene: NA
v_gene: TRBV18
j_gene: TRBJ1-2
CDR3aa: CASSVDIYGYTF
CDR3nt: TGTGCCAGCTCAGTGGACATCTATGGCTACACCTTC

abundance: once
d_gene: NA
v_gene: TRBV6-2/TRBV6-3
j_gene: TRBJ2-3
CDR3aa: CASSYSIKRVDTDTQYF
CDR3nt: TGTGCCAGCAGTTACTCGATCAAGCGAGTAGACACAGATACGCAGTATTTT

abundance: once
d_gene: TRBD1
v_gene: TRBV4-1
j_gene: TRBJ2-3
CDR3aa: CASSQVTGGDSDTQYF
CDR3nt: TGCGCCAGCAGCCAGGTGACAGGGGGCGATTCAGATACGCAGTATTTT

abundance: NA
d_gene: TRBD1
v_gene: TRBV6-6
j_gene: TRBJ2-7
CDR3aa: CASSPGQVLAYEQYF
CDR3nt: TGTGCCAGCAGTCCGGGACAGGTTCTTGCCTACGAGCAGTACTTC

abundance: NA
d_gene: TRBD2
v_gene: TRBV7-2
j_gene: TRBJ2-1
CDR3aa: CASRLAASGGPYNEQFF
CDR3nt: TGTGCCAGCAGACTAGCGGCTAGCGGGGGGCCTTACAATGAGCAGTTCTTC

abundance: NA
d_gene: TRBD2
v_gene: TRBV5-6
j_gene: TRBJ2-1
CDR3aa: CASSLPQQRGYNEQFF
CDR3nt: TGTGCCAGCAGCCTACCACAACAGCGGGGATACAATGAGCAGTTCTTC

abundance: once
d_gene: TRBD1
v_gene: TRBV29-1
j_gene: TRBJ1-2
CDR3aa: CSVERQGAGNYGYTF
CDR3nt: TGCAGCGTTGAAAGACAGGGGGCCGGTAACTATGGCTACACCTTC

abundance: few
d_gene: TRBD1
v_gene: TRBV27
j_gene: TRBJ2-3
CDR3aa: CASGQGTSTDTQYF
CDR3nt: TGTGCCAGCGGACAGGGTACTAGCACAGATACGCAGTATTTT

abundance: NA
d_gene: TRBD2
v_gene: TRBV12-5
j_gene: TRBJ2-1
CDR3aa: CASGTTLAGAPQRQFF
CDR3nt: TGTGCTAGTGGTACAACACTAGCGGGGGCCCCACAGAGGCAGTTCTTC

abundance: NA
d_gene: NA
v_gene: TRBV11-2
j_gene: TRBJ2-5
CDR3aa: CASSHYVATSEETQYF
CDR3nt: TGTGCCAGCAGCCATTACGTGGCAACATCCGAAGAGACCCAGTACTTC

abundance: many
d_gene: NA
v_gene: TRBV12-3/TRBV12-4
j_gene: TRBJ2-1
CDR3aa: CASSLTGTHNEQFF
CDR3nt: TGTGCCAGCAGTTTAACGGGGACCCACAATGAGCAGTTCTTC

abundance: NA
d_gene: NA
v_gene: TRBV3-1
j_gene: TRBJ1-1
CDR3aa: CASSQGRGPVNTEAFF
CDR3nt: TGTGCCAGCAGCCAAGGGAGGGGCCCCGTGAACACTGAAGCTTTCTTT

abundance: few
d_gene: TRBD1
v_gene: TRBV2
j_gene: TRBJ2-1
CDR3aa: CASSLGQGATRQFF
CDR3nt: TGTGCCAGTAGTCTAGGACAGGGGGCAACCCGGCAGTTCTTC

abundance: NA
d_gene: TRBD2
v_gene: TRBV5-6
j_gene: TRBJ2-1
CDR3aa: CASSGVAGAGNEQFF
CDR3nt: TGTGCCAGCAGCGGGGTAGCGGGGGCGGGGAATGAGCAGTTCTTC

abundance: NA
d_gene: TRBD2
v_gene: TRBV10-3
j_gene: TRBJ2-3
CDR3aa: CAISEQRGLSSTDTQYF
CDR3nt: TGTGCCATCAGTGAGCAGCGGGGGTTATCTAGCACAGATACGCAGTATTTT

abundance: once
d_gene: TRBD1
v_gene: TRBV20-1
j_gene: TRBJ1-6
CDR3aa: CSADRENSPLHF
CDR3nt: TGCAGTGCTGACAGGGAGAATTCACCCCTCCACTTT

abundance: NA
d_gene: NA
v_gene: TRBV5-1
j_gene: TRBJ1-1
CDR3aa: CASSLYENTEAFF
CDR3nt: TGCGCCAGCAGCTTGTACGAGAACACTGAAGCTTTCTTT

abundance: few
d_gene: TRBD1
v_gene: TRBV6-2/TRBV6-3
j_gene: TRBJ2-5
CDR3aa: CASSYSDRAGETQYF
CDR3nt: TGTGCCAGCAGTTACTCCGACAGGGCTGGAGAGACCCAGTACTTC

abundance: once
d_gene: TRBD1
v_gene: TRBV3-1
j_gene: TRBJ1-4
CDR3aa: CASTRGTAYNEKLFF
CDR3nt: TGTGCCAGCACACGGGGGACAGCTTATAATGAAAAACTGTTTTTT

abundance: many
d_gene: NA
v_gene: TRBV29-1
j_gene: TRBJ2-7
CDR3aa: CSVEDRGGSRLRPNEQYF
CDR3nt: TGCAGCGTTGAAGATCGAGGGGGGTCGCGTCTTCGGCCGAACGAGCAGTACTTC

abundance: NA
d_gene: NA
v_gene: TRBV9
j_gene: TRBJ2-6
CDR3aa: CASSGLVTGANVLTF
CDR3nt: TGTGCCAGCAGCGGACTAGTCACTGGGGCCAACGTCCTGACTTTC

abundance: few
d_gene: NA
v_gene: TRBV2
j_gene: TRBJ2-1
CDR3aa: CARRIGQGLFF
CDR3nt: TGTGCCCGACGGATCGGGCAGGGTTTGTTCTTC

abundance: NA
d_gene: NA
v_gene: TRBV6-2/TRBV6-3
j_gene: TRBJ2-1
CDR3aa: CASSRLGREDEQFF
CDR3nt: TGTGCCAGCAGCCGACTAGGTAGGGAGGATGAGCAGTTCTTC

abundance: few
d_gene: TRBD1
v_gene: TRBV6-5
j_gene: TRBJ2-1
CDR3aa: CASRQGAYNEQFF
CDR3nt: TGTGCCAGCAGGCAGGGGGCCTACAATGAGCAGTTCTTC

abundance: many
d_gene: NA
v_gene: TRBV29-1
j_gene: TRBJ1-1
CDR3aa: CSVENEGTEAFF
CDR3nt: TGCAGCGTTGAGAATGAGGGGACTGAAGCTTTCTTT

abundance: NA
d_gene: NA
v_gene: TRBV6-2/TRBV6-3
j_gene: TRBJ2-3
CDR3aa: CASSSPHLTDTQYF
CDR3nt: TGTGCCAGCAGTTCCCCGCACCTCACAGATACGCAGTATTTT

abundance: few
d_gene: NA
v_gene: TRBV27
j_gene: TRBJ1-2
CDR3aa: CASRSGQPNYGYTF
CDR3nt: TGTGCCAGCAGATCCGGACAACCCAACTATGGCTACACCTTC

abundance: NA
d_gene: TRBD2
v_gene: TRBV20-1
j_gene: TRBJ2-5
CDR3aa: CSARSGTSKTQYF
CDR3nt: TGCAGTGCTAGAAGTGGGACTAGCAAGACCCAGTACTTC

abundance: few
d_gene: NA
v_gene: TRBV4-2
j_gene: TRBJ2-6
CDR3aa: CASSQGRQTSGANVLTF
CDR3nt: TGTGCCAGCAGCCAAGGCCGGCAGACCTCTGGGGCCAACGTCCTGACTTTC

abundance: NA
d_gene: TRBD2
v_gene: TRBV18
j_gene: TRBJ2-1
CDR3aa: CASSPPSGGFYEQFF
CDR3nt: TGTGCCAGCTCACCACCCAGCGGGGGGTTCTATGAGCAGTTCTTC

abundance: NA
d_gene: TRBD1
v_gene: TRBV16
j_gene: TRBJ1-1
CDR3aa: CASSQFRQGRMNTEAFF
CDR3nt: TGTGCCAGCAGCCAATTCCGACAGGGGCGAATGAACACTGAAGCTTTCTTT

abundance: NA
d_gene: NA
v_gene: TRBV4-1
j_gene: TRBJ2-1
CDR3aa: CASSQSRVFNYNEQFF
CDR3nt: TGCGCCAGCAGCCAAAGCAGGGTATTCAACTACAATGAGCAGTTCTTC

abundance: few
d_gene: NA
v_gene: TRBV12-3/TRBV12-4
j_gene: TRBJ1-5
CDR3aa: CASSSRGGALSQPQHF
CDR3nt: TGTGCCAGCAGTTCGAGGGGAGGGGCATTAAGTCAGCCCCAGCATTTT

abundance: few
d_gene: NA
v_gene: TRBV7-2
j_gene: TRBJ2-7
CDR3aa: CASSLAVVLYEQYF
CDR3nt: TGTGCCAGCAGCTTAGCGGTGGTTCTCTACGAGCAGTACTTC

abundance: few
d_gene: TRBD1
v_gene: TRBV20-1
j_gene: TRBJ1-1
CDR3aa: CSASPGQANTEAFF
CDR3nt: TGCAGTGCTAGCCCAGGACAGGCGAACACTGAAGCTTTCTTT

abundance: NA
d_gene: TRBD2
v_gene: TRBV6-1
j_gene: TRBJ2-7
CDR3aa: CASREDRLAGIEQYF
CDR3nt: TGTGCCAGCAGGGAAGATCGACTAGCGGGGATCGAGCAGTACTTC

abundance: few
d_gene: NA
v_gene: TRBV7-2
j_gene: TRBJ1-2
CDR3aa: CASSPFDPDYGYTF
CDR3nt: TGTGCCAGCAGCCCCTTTGATCCTGACTATGGCTACACCTTC

abundance: NA
d_gene: TRBD1
v_gene: TRBV13
j_gene: TRBJ1-2
CDR3aa: CASSQAGGLDGYTF
CDR3nt: TGCGCCAGCAGCCAAGCAGGGGGCCTGGATGGCTACACCTTC

abundance: NA
d_gene: NA
v_gene: TRBV20-1
j_gene: TRBJ1-2
CDR3aa: CSASRGGAAYGYTF
CDR3nt: TGCAGTGCTTCCCGCGGCGGGGCAGCCTATGGCTACACCTTC

abundance: once
d_gene: TRBD1
v_gene: TRBV7-2
j_gene: TRBJ2-5
CDR3aa: CASSSYGTAETQYF
CDR3nt: TGTGCCAGCAGCTCTTACGGGACAGCGGAGACCCAGTACTTC

abundance: NA
d_gene: NA
v_gene: TRBV29-1
j_gene: TRBJ2-5
CDR3aa: CGVCGLGEMEQYF
CDR3nt: TGCGGCGTTTGCGGGTTGGGGGAAATGGAGCAGTACTTC

abundance: NA
d_gene: NA
v_gene: TRBV15
j_gene: TRBJ2-5
CDR3aa: CATSRETGYQETQYF
CDR3nt: TGTGCCACCAGCAGAGAGACTGGTTATCAAGAGACCCAGTACTTC

abundance: few
d_gene: NA
v_gene: TRBV11-3
j_gene: TRBJ1-2
CDR3aa: CASSLGGRGRAYGYTF
CDR3nt: TGTGCCAGCAGCTTAGGAGGCCGGGGAAGGGCATATGGCTACACCTTC

abundance: NA
d_gene: TRBD1
v_gene: TRBV7-2
j_gene: TRBJ1-2
CDR3aa: CASSTSWTGNYGYTF
CDR3nt: TGTGCCAGCAGCACGAGTTGGACAGGGAACTATGGCTACACCTTC

abundance: NA
d_gene: TRBD2
v_gene: TRBV9
j_gene: TRBJ2-7
CDR3aa: CASSVHSGDSGEQYF
CDR3nt: TGTGCCAGCAGCGTCCATAGCGGGGATTCCGGCGAGCAGTACTTC

abundance: NA
d_gene: NA
v_gene: TRBV3-1
j_gene: TRBJ1-2
CDR3aa: CASSQADGHYGYTF
CDR3nt: TGTGCCAGCAGCCAGGCCGATGGACATTATGGCTACACCTTC

abundance: NA
d_gene: TRBD2
v_gene: TRBV7-2
j_gene: TRBJ2-3
CDR3aa: CASSFPGRADTQYF
CDR3nt: TGTGCCAGCAGCTTCCCGGGGAGGGCAGATACGCAGTATTTT

abundance: NA
d_gene: NA
v_gene: TRBV28
j_gene: TRBJ1-5
CDR3aa: CASTFAPNQPQHF
CDR3nt: TGTGCCAGCACCTTCGCGCCCAATCAGCCCCAGCATTTT

abundance: NA
d_gene: TRBD2
v_gene: TRBV6-2/TRBV6-3
j_gene: TRBJ2-5
CDR3aa: CASSYSGGTFYQETQYF
CDR3nt: TGTGCCAGCAGTTACTCCGGGGGGACTTTCTACCAAGAGACCCAGTACTTC

abundance: NA
d_gene: TRBD2
v_gene: TRBV24-1
j_gene: TRBJ2-3
CDR3aa: CATSDPTSGGTDTQYF
CDR3nt: TGTGCCACCAGTGATCCGACTAGCGGGGGCACAGATACGCAGTATTTT